A single sample is the source of the 26 T cell receptor beta chains below, sequenced in a study of cytomegalovirus exposure and HLA in healthy donors. PCR primers comprised 60 Vbeta and 13 Jbeta primers. Sequencing used immunoSEQ multiplex PCR; TCRdb keeps in-frame clones, though not all of them. In the table there are approximately 200,000 clones, around 86% of which are singletons. Sample: PBMCs. These receptors were taken from a woman aged 45-65 years in good health and CMV-seropositive.

The CDR3 DNA is TGCGCCAGCAGCGAACTAGCGGGAGGGGACACAGATACGCAGTATTTT. It codes for CASSELAGGDTDTQYF. The chain joins TRBV4-1 to TRBJ2-3, with 13 bases aligning to TRBD2. CDR1 and CDR2 (germline): MGHRA, YSYEKL. The CDR3 spans 16 residues. Trimming took 5 bases from V and 2 from J; bases not matched to a gene: 4.

This chain uses TRBV6-5 with TRBJ1-2; tentatively, D is TRBD1 (5 bases). The germline V gene has CDR1 MNHEY and CDR2 SVGAGI. CDR3 length: 13 amino acids. V shed 5 bases and J shed 4 bases, with 11 bases lying between them. The CDR3 loop is CASSQGLGYGYTF. In DNA, the CDR3 is TGTGCCAGCAGTCAGGGACTGGGCTATGGCTACACCTTC.

CDR3: CASSITGGGGEETQYF. The CDR3 coding sequence is TGTGCCAGCAGTATAACAGGGGGCGGCGGGGAAGAGACCCAGTACTTC. J is TRBJ2-5 and V is TRBV2, with 9 bases that match TRBD1. Germline trimming cut 5 bases from V and 3 bases from J; bases unmatched to any gene: 10. The CDR3 runs 16 residues. Germline CDR1 SNHLY, CDR2 FYNNEI. The full variable domain, with the rest looked up from reference TRBV2 and TRBJ2-5, is EPEVTQTPSHQVTQMGQEVILRCVPISNHLYFYWYRQILGQKVEFLVSFYNNEISEKSEIFDDQFSVERPDGSNFTLKIRSTKLEDSAMYFCASSITGGGGEETQYFGPGTRLLVL.

This clone has more than one count but fewer than ten. V gene TRBV5-6 combines with J gene TRBJ2-2; TRBD1 matches 12 bases. The ends lost 0 bases at V and 3 bases at J; junction bases unmatched: 0. This CDR3 spans 16 amino acids. Germline lookup yields CDR1 SGHDT and CDR2 YYEEEE. In DNA form, the CDR3 reads TGTGCCAGCAGCTTGGGGGACAGGGGGCACACCGGGGAGCTGTTTTTT. Translating it yields CASSLGDRGHTGELFF.

The J gene is TRBJ2-3, the V gene TRBV5-1, with 12 bases matching TRBD2. The CDR3 covers 17 residues. Per germline, CDR1 SGHRS and CDR2 YFSETQ. J was trimmed by 2 bases and V by 2 bases; bases with no gene match: 6. CDR3 in DNA: TGCGCCAGCAGCTTACATGGACTAGCGGGGACCACAGATACGCAGTATTTT. Translation: CASSLHGLAGTTDTQYF.

V gene TRBV7-8 combines with J gene TRBJ2-1; no clear D. The CDR3 spans 12 residues. V was clipped by 3 bases and J by 10 bases, with 10 bases between them. Germline assignment: CDR1 SGHVS and CDR2 FQNEAQ. The CDR3 DNA reads as TGTGCCAGCAGCTTGTCGGCTAGAGAGCAGTTCTTC. Residues: CASSLSAREQFF.

The chain joins TRBV6-1 to TRBJ1-3; the D gene is possibly TRBD1 (6 bases). Trimming pared 7 bases from V and 0 bases from J, leaving 10 bases between. The length of the CDR3 is 14 residues. The germline CDR1 and CDR2 sequences are MNHNS and SASEGT. The CDR3 sequence: CASTRTDSGNTIYF. CDR3 bases: TGTGCCAGCACTAGGACAGACTCTGGAAACACCATATATTTT.

The sample holds one count of this clone. The chain is built from TRBV11-3 and TRBJ2-5; 7 bases fit TRBD2. After removal of 5 bases from V and 7 bases from J, the junction contained 7 bases not matched to a gene. Germline values: CDR1 SGHNT, CDR2 YENEEA. CDR3 length equals 13 residues. Here the CDR3 DNA reads TGTGCCAGCAGCCCGTCGGCTAGCGGGACCCAGTACTTC. Translation gives CASSPSASGTQYF.

The chain has TRBV25-1 and TRBJ1-2; no firm D call. The CDR3 runs 15 residues. CDR1 and CDR2 (germline): MGHDK, SYGVNS. Trimming took 4 bases from V and 5 from J, leaving 17 bases between them. CDR3 coding DNA: TGTGCCAGCAGTGTCATGGGAGACGGTGGGTATGGCTACACCTTC. Protein: CASSVMGDGGYGYTF.

The chain carries TRBV5-6 and TRBJ1-4, with TRBD1 identical over 9 bases. The CDR3 has 15 amino acids. The V segment lost 4 bases and the J segment 8 bases; nucleotides outside the gene matches: 9. Germline V gene lookup returns CDR1 SGHDT and CDR2 YYEEEE. The CDR3 here is CASSDTGTGKEKLFF. The DNA of the CDR3 is TGTGCCAGCAGCGATACCGGGACAGGGAAAGAAAAACTGTTTTTT.

This clone was seen a handful of times. The chain has TRBV6-1 and TRBJ2-1; TRBD2 aligns across 10 bases. Germline CDR1 is MNHNS and CDR2 is SASEGT. CDR3 length: 15 residues. V shed 6 bases and J 0 bases; nucleotides not matched to a gene: 2. The CDR3 coding sequence is TGTGCCAGCAGACTAGCGGGAAGCTCCTACAATGAGCAGTTCTTC. Encoded protein: CASRLAGSSYNEQFF.

The V call is TRBV5-4, the J call TRBJ1-5; TRBD1 matches at 8 bases. This CDR3 region has 15 residues. V lost 0 bases and J lost 4; bases outside the gene matches: 3. The V gene's germline CDR1 is SGHNT and CDR2 YYREEE (reference sequence). In nucleotides, the CDR3 is TGTGCCAGCAGCTTGGACGGGACAGGTAATCAGCCCCAGCATTTT. Amino acids: CASSLDGTGNQPQHF.

This rearrangement joins TRBV5-1 to TRBJ1-1; the D is unclear. The CDR3 length is 17 residues. The V gene's germline CDR1 is SGHRS and CDR2 YFSETQ. Deletions cut 4 bases from V and 1 base from J, with 20 bases between. CDR3 loop: CASSRAGQAATNTEAFF. In DNA, the CDR3 is TGCGCCAGCAGCCGGGCGGGCCAGGCGGCGACGAACACTGAAGCTTTCTTT.

The V call is TRBV4-3, the J call TRBJ2-7; D may be TRBD2 (6 bases). Looked up from germline, CDR1 is LGHNA and CDR2 is YSLEER. V was cut by 1 base and J by 7 bases, with 14 bases left in between. The CDR3 totals 14 residues. This CDR3 is CASSQGGTGVEQYF. The CDR3 DNA reads TGCGCCAGCAGCCAAGGAGGAACGGGGGTTGAGCAGTACTTC.

A remark on this clone: A read error may account for a junction end that differs from germline. The chain links TRBV7-9 to TRBJ2-1, with TRBD2 matching over 10 bases. Germline V lookup: CDR1 SEHNR, CDR2 FQNEAQ (reference sequence). The CDR3 covers 14 residues. This CDR3 is CASSLTSGYNEQLF. For the CDR3, the DNA is TGTGCCAGCAGCTTGACTAGCGGGTACAATGAGCAGCTCTTC.

The gene calls are TRBV18 and TRBJ2-7; maybe TRBD2 (5 bases). From germline, CDR1 is KGHSH and CDR2 LQKENI. With 6 bases removed from V and 0 bases from J, the gap between germline ends came to 9 bases. CDR3 length equals 13 residues. The CDR3 nucleotides read TGTGCCAGCTCCGCCGGGGACTCCTACGAGCAGTACTTC. It specifies CASSAGDSYEQYF.

The J gene is TRBJ2-1, the V gene TRBV7-2; 12 nucleotides match TRBD2. Germline CDR1 and CDR2: SGHTA and FQGNSA. This CDR3 has 17 amino acids. The J segment lost 9 bases and the V segment lost 5 bases, leaving 14 bases of the junction unmatched. The CDR3 DNA reads TGTGCCAGCAGCCCCCCCTGGGCTAGCGGGGGGGGCGGTGAGCAGTTCTTC. Residues: CASSPPWASGGGGEQFF.

V gene TRBV7-8 combines with J gene TRBJ2-5, with D hard to call. The J call may not be correct, given that the DNA end is closer to TRBJ2-7. This CDR3 has 12 residues. Germline V gene data show CDR1 as SGHVS and CDR2 as FQNEAQ. The CDR3 loop is CASSLGGHEQYF. Here the CDR3 DNA reads TGTGCCAGCAGCTTAGGCGGTCACGAGCAGTACTTC.

Only a few counts were recorded for this clone. This sequence joins TRBV10-3 and TRBJ2-5, with D tentatively TRBD2 (6 bases). The germline V gene encodes CDR1 ENHRY and CDR2 SYGVKD. Trimming cost V 2 bases and J 9 bases, with 19 bases left between them. This CDR3 has 15 residues. The CDR3 nucleotides are TGTGCCATCAGTGAGGTCCAAGGGGCCGGGGAGGCCCAGTACTTC. Its translation: CAISEVQGAGEAQYF.

As concerns this clone: One end of the junction does not line up with germline, which may come from a read error. The chain recombines TRBV13 with TRBJ2-6; a possible D gene is TRBD1 (5 bases). The CDR3 is 17 amino acids. The germline gives CDR1 PRHDT, CDR2 FYEKMQ (reference sequence). The CDR3 region has the DNA TGTGCCAGCAGCTCACAGACAGATACCTCTGGGGCCAACGGCCTGACTTTC. As protein: CASSSQTDTSGANGLTF.

The chain joins TRBV30 to TRBJ2-7; TRBD1 aligns across 9 bases. Per germline, CDR1 GTSNPN and CDR2 SVGIG (reference sequence). J was trimmed by 2 bases and V by 5 bases; bases with no gene match: 10. CDR3 length equals 15 residues. CDR3 bases: TGTGCCTGGTCCGGGTGGGGGACAGGGACCTACGAGCAGTACTTC. Protein product: CAWSGWGTGTYEQYF.

The V call is TRBV5-1, the J call TRBJ2-7, with 9 bases fitting TRBD2. This CDR3 contains 17 residues. Per germline, CDR1 SGHRS and CDR2 YFSETQ. Germline trimming cut 1 base from V and 2 bases from J; bases unmatched to any gene: 10. CDR3 nucleotides: TGCGCCAGCAGCTTGAGCGGGGCGGGAGGGCCACCCTACGAGCAGTACTTC. Translation: CASSLSGAGGPPYEQYF.

This clone appeared once. The chain joins TRBV18 to TRBJ2-6; TRBD1 matches 8 bases. V shed 3 bases, J shed 0 bases, and the junction held 4 bases outside the gene matches. Germline V gene data show CDR1 as KGHSH and CDR2 as LQKENI. The CDR3 extends over 17 amino acids. CDR3 coding DNA: TGTGCCAGCTCACCTACAGGGGGATTCTCTGGGGCCAACGTCCTGACTTTC. Translation gives CASSPTGGFSGANVLTF.

The CDR3 DNA is TGCAGCGTTGGACCCAGGATGACCGGGAAGCAGTACTTC. Its translation: CSVGPRMTGKQYF. The V call is TRBV29-1, the J call TRBJ2-7, with a weak D call TRBD2 (5 bases). From germline, CDR1 is SQVTM and CDR2 ANQGSEA. The CDR3 length is 13 residues. Deletions cut 4 bases from V and 8 bases from J, with 18 bases between.

This chain connects TRBV19 to TRBJ1-6; D gene unclear. The CDR3 is 16 amino acids. The V and J ends lost 4 bases and 3 bases respectively, with 13 bases between them. CDR1 LNHDA and CDR2 SQIVND come from the germline V gene (reference sequence). The CDR3 DNA follows: TGTGCCAGTAGTACTTCCCACGCGGGCTATAATTCACCCCTCCACTTT. This translates into CASSTSHAGYNSPLHF.

The chain has TRBV18 and TRBJ2-3, with 7 bases identical to TRBD1. Germline V gene lookup returns CDR1 KGHSH and CDR2 LQKENI. J was trimmed by 6 bases and V by 6 bases; bases with no gene match: 15. CDR3 size: 16 residues. The DNA of the CDR3 is TGTGCCAGCTCTCCGACAGGGCAGCTATTTAAGGATACGCAGTATTTT. It codes for CASSPTGQLFKDTQYF.